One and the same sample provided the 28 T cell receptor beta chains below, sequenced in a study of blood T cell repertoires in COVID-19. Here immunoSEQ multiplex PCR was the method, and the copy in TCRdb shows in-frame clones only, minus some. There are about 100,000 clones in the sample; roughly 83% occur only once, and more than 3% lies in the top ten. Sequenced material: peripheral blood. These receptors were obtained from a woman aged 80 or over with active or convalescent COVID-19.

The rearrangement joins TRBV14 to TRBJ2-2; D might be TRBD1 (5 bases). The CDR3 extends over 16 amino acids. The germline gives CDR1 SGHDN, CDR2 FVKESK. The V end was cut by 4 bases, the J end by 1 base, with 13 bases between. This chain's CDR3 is CASSLHSGKNTGELFF. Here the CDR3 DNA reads TGTGCCAGCAGCCTCCATTCAGGGAAGAACACCGGGGAGCTGTTTTTT. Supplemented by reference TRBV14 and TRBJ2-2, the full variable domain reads EAGVTQFPSHSVIEKGQTVTLRCDPISGHDNLYWYRRVMGKEIKFLLHFVKESKQDESGMPNNRFLAERTGGTYSTLKVQPAELEDSGVYFCASSLHSGKNTGELFFGEGSRLTVL.

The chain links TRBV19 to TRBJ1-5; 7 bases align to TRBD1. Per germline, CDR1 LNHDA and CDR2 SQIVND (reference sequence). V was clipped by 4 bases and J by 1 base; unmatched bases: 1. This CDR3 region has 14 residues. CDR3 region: CASSTTGSNQPQHF. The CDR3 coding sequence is TGTGCCAGTAGTACGACAGGGAGCAATCAGCCCCAGCATTTT.

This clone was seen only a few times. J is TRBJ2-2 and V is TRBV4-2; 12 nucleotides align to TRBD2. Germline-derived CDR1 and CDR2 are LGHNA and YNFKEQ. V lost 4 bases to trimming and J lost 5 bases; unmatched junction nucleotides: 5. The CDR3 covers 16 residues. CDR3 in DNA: TGTGCCAGCAGCCTGACTAGCGGGAGTAGGACCGGGGAGCTGTTTTTT. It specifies CASSLTSGSRTGELFF.

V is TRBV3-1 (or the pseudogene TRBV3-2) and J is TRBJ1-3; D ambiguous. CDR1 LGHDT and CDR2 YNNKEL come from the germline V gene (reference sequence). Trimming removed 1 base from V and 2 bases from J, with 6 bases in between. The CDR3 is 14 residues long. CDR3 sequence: CASSQGGTGNTIYF. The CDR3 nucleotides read TGTGCCAGCAGCCAAGGAGGGACTGGAAACACCATATATTTT.

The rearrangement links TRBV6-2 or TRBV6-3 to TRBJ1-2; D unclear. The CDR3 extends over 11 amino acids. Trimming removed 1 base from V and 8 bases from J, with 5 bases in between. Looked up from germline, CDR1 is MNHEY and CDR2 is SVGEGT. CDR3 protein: CASSYYSGYTF. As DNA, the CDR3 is TGTGCCAGCAGTTACTACAGCGGCTACACCTTC.

CDR3 in amino acids: CAISESPVNYGYTF. The CDR3 DNA reads TGTGCCATCAGTGAGTCCCCAGTTAACTATGGCTACACCTTC. The V gene is TRBV10-3, the J gene TRBJ1-2, with D hard to call. Trimming took 0 bases from V and 1 from J, leaving 6 bases between them. There are 14 residues in the CDR3. In germline, CDR1 is ENHRY, CDR2 SYGVKD.

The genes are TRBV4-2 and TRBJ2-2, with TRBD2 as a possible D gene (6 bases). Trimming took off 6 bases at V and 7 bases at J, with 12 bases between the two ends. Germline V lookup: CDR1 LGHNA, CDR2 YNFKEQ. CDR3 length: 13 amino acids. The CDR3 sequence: CASRPSVGGELFF. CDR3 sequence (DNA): TGTGCCAGCAGACCTAGCGTCGGCGGGGAGCTGTTTTTT.

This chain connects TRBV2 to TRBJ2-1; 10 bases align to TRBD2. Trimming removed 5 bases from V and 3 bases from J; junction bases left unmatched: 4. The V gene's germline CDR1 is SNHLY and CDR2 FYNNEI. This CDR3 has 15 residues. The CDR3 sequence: CASSQLAGSYNEQFF. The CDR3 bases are TGTGCCAGCAGTCAACTAGCGGGGAGCTACAATGAGCAGTTCTTC.

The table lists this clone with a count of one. The CDR3 loop reads CASRGQGTSGTEAFF. Written as DNA, the CDR3 is TGTGCCAGCCGCGGACAGGGGACTTCTGGCACTGAAGCTTTCTTT. The V gene is TRBV25-1, the J gene TRBJ1-1; 9 nucleotides match TRBD1. The CDR3 extends over 15 amino acids. With V trimmed by 8 bases and J by 4 bases, 11 bases remained unmatched. The germline V gene has CDR1 MGHDK and CDR2 SYGVNS.

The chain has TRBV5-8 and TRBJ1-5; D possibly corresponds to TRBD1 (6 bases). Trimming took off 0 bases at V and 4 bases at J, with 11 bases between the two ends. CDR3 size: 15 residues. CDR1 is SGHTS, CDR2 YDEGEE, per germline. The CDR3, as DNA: TGTGCCAGCAGCTTGGTTAGGGACATAAATCAGCCCCAGCATTTT. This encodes CASSLVRDINQPQHF.

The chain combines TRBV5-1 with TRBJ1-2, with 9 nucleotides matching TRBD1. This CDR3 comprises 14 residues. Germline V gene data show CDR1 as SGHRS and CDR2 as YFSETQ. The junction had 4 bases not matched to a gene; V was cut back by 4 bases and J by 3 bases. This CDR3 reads CASSPGQGDYGYTF. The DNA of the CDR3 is TGCGCCAGCAGCCCGGGACAGGGTGACTATGGCTACACCTTC.

Here the CDR3 DNA reads TGTGCCAGCTCACAGCTCCAGGCGTTCTCGCAGTTCTTC. Amino acid sequence: CASSQLQAFSQFF. The chain links TRBV18 to TRBJ2-1, with D unresolved. Germline loops: CDR1 KGHSH, CDR2 LQKENI. Trimming took off 4 bases at V and 12 bases at J, with 16 bases between the two ends. This CDR3 comprises 13 residues.

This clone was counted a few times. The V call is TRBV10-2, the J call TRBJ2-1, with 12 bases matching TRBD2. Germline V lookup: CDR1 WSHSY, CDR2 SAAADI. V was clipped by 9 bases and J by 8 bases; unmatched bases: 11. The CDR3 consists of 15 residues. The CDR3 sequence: CASIGLAGSRYEQFF. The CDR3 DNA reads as TGCGCCAGTATAGGACTAGCGGGGTCCAGGTATGAGCAGTTCTTC.

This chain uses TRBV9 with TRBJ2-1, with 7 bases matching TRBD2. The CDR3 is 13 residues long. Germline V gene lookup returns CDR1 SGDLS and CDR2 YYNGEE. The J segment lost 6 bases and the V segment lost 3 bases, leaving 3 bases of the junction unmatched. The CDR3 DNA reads TGTGCCAGCAGCGAGACTAGCCGCAATGAGCAGTTCTTC. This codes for CASSETSRNEQFF.

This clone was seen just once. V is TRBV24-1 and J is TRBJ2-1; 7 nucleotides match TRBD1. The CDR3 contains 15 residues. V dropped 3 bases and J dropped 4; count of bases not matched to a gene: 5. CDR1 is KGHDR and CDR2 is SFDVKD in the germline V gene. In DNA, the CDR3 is TGTGCCACCAGTGATGACGGGACAGCATACAATGAGCAGTTCTTC. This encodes CATSDDGTAYNEQFF.

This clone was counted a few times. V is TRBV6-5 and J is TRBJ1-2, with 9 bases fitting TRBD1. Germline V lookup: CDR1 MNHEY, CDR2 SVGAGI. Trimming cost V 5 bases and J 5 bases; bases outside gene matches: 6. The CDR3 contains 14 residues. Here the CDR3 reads CASSTDRGNYGYTF. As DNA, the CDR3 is TGTGCCAGCAGTACGGACAGGGGAAATTATGGCTACACCTTC.

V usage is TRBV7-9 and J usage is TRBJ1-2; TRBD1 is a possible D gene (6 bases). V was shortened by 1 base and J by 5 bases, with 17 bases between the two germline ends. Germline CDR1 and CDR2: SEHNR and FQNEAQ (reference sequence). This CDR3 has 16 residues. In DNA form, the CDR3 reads TGTGCCAGCAGCTTAGTATTGGGGGCATCTGGGTATGGCTACACCTTC. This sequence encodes CASSLVLGASGYGYTF.

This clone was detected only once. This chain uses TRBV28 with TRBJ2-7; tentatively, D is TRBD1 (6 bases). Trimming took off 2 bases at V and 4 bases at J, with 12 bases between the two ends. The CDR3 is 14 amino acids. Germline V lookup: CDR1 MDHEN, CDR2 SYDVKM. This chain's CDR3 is CASSLTGQGYEQYF. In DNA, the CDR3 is TGTGCCAGCAGTTTAACTGGCCAGGGGTACGAGCAGTACTTC.

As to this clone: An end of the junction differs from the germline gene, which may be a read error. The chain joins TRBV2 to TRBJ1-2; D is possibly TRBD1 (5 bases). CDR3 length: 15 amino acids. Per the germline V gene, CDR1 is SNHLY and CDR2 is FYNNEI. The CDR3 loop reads CAISRGNTPNYGYTF. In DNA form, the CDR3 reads TGTGCCATCAGTCGGGGGAACACACCTAACTATGGCTACACCTTC.

CDR3 nucleotides: TGTGCCAGCAGCTTAAAGGGGGCGAACACTGAAGCTTTCTTT. Amino acids: CASSLKGANTEAFF. V is TRBV11-3 and J is TRBJ1-1; TRBD1 matches at 7 bases. Germline CDR1 is SGHNT and CDR2 is YENEEA. J gave up 1 base and V 2 bases, and 1 base lay outside the gene matches. There are 14 residues in the CDR3.

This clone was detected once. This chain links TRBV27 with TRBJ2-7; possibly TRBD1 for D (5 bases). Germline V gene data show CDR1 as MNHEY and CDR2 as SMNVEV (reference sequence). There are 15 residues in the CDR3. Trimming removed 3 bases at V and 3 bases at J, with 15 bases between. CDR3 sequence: CASSFFRVGNYEQYF. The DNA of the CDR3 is TGTGCCAGCAGTTTTTTCAGGGTTGGCAACTACGAGCAGTACTTC.

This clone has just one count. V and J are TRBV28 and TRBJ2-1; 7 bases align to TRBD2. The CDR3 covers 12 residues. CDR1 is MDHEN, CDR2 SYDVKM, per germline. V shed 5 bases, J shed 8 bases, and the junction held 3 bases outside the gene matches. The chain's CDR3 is CASSGRAYEQFF. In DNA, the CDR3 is TGTGCCAGCAGTGGGAGGGCATATGAGCAGTTCTTC. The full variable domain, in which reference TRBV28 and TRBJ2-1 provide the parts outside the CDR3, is DVKVTQSSRYLVKRTGEKVFLECVQDMDHENMFWYRQDPGLGLRLIYFSYDVKMKEKGDIPEGYSVSREKKERFSLILESASTNQTSMYLCASSGRAYEQFFGPGTRLTVL.

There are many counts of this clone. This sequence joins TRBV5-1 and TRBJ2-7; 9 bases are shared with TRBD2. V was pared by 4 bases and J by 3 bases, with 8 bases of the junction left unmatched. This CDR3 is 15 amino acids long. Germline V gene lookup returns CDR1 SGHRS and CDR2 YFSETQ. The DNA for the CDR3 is TGCGCCAGCAGCAGGGGGGCTAGCGGGATCTACGAGCAGTACTTC. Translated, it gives CASSRGASGIYEQYF.

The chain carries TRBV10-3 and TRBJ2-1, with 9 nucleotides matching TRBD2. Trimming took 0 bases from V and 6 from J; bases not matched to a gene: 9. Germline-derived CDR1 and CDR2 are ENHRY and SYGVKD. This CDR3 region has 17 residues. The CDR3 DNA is TGTGCCATCAGTGAGTCGACGGCTAGCGGGATAGCCAATGAGCAGTTCTTC. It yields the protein CAISESTASGIANEQFF.

The CDR3 reads CSVPTGTKNIQYF. In nucleotides, the CDR3 is TGCAGCGTACCAACCGGGACAAAAAACATTCAGTACTTC. The V gene is TRBV29-1, the J gene TRBJ2-4; a possible D gene is TRBD1 (6 bases). CDR1 is SQVTM and CDR2 is ANQGSEA in the germline V gene. Trimming left V 6 bases short and J 4 bases short, with 13 bases between. The CDR3 is 13 amino acids.

DNA for the CDR3: TGCGCCAGCAGCCAAGATAAAGGGGTCGTCGAAGCTTTCTTT. It translates to CASSQDKGVVEAFF. The chain combines TRBV4-3 with TRBJ1-1; TRBD1 might be the D (5 bases). The CDR3 covers 14 residues. Germline V gives CDR1 LGHNA, CDR2 YSLEER. Between the trimmed V and J ends, which lost 0 bases and 8 bases, there was a span of 13 bases.

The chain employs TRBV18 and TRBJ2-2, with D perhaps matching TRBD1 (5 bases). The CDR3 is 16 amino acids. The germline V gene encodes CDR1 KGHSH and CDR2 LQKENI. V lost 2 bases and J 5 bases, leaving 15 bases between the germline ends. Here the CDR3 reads CASSPWQGMETGELFF. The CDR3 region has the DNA TGTGCCAGCTCACCATGGCAGGGTATGGAAACCGGGGAGCTGTTTTTT.

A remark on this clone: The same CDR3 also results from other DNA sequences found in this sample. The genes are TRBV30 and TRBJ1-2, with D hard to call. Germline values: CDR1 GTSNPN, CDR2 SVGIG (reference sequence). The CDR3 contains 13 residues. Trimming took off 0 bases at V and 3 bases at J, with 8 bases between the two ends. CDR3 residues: CAWSVRVDYGYTF. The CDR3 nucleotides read TGTGCCTGGAGTGTTCGGGTTGACTATGGCTACACCTTC.